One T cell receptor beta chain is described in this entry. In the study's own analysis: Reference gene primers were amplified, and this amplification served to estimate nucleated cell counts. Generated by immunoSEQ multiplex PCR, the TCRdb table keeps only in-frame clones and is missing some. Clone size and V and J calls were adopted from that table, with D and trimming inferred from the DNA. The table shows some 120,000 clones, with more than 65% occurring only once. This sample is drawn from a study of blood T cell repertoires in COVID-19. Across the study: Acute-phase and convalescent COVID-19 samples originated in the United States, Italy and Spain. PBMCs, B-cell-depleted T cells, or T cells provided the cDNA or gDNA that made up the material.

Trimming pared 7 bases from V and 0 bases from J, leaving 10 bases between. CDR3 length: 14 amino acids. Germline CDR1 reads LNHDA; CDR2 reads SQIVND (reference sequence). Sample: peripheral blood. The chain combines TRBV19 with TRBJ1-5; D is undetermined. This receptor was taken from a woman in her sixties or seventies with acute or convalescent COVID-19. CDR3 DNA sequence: TGTGCCAGTACCCCGGACTATAGCAATCAGCCCCAGCATTTT. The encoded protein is CASTPDYSNQPQHF.